These 11 T cell receptor beta chains were sequenced from one sample in a study of shared clonotypes between healthy human individuals. Naive CD8 cells comprised CD45RO-negative, CCR7-positively selected cells, excluding terminally differentiated effector memory CD45RA+ cells. TCRdb keeps only in-frame clones here, not all; method: immunoSEQ multiplex PCR. The table shows about 580,000 clones, with about 98% occurring only once. The material sequenced was naive CD8+ T cells sorted from blood. The receptor set was obtained from a young man in good health.

V usage is TRBV21-1 and J usage is TRBJ2-1; TRBD2, the D gene given by the table, was not confirmed from the DNA. TRBV21-1 is reported as a pseudogene. The CDR3 contains 10 residues. CDR3 in amino acids: CARLICEQFF. DNA of the CDR3: TGCGCCAGATTAATATGTGAGCAGTTCTTC.

The rearrangement uses TRBV6-1 and TRBJ2-2; D call uncertain. Germline-derived CDR1 and CDR2 are MNHNS and SASEGT. The CDR3 is made up of 14 amino acids. Trimming took 7 bases from V and 1 from J, leaving 10 bases between them. For the CDR3, the DNA is TGTGCCAGCACTAGAAGCCGGAACACCGGGGAGCTGTTTTTT. It encodes CASTRSRNTGELFF.

The chain recombines TRBV7-9 with TRBJ2-7; 12 bases are shared with TRBD2. Looked up from germline, CDR1 is SEHNR and CDR2 is FQNEAQ (reference sequence). V lost 4 bases and J lost 4; bases outside the gene matches: 2. The CDR3 has 14 residues. CDR3: CASSSTSGRYEQYF. The DNA for the CDR3 is TGTGCCAGCAGCTCGACTAGCGGGAGATACGAGCAGTACTTC.

The V call is TRBV5-1, the J call TRBJ2-7, with TRBD2 matching over 7 bases. The CDR3 runs to 15 residues. Unmatched junction bases numbered 13, after V lost 4 bases and J lost 6 bases. CDR1 is SGHRS, CDR2 YFSETQ, per germline. The CDR3 spells CASSPSELAAREQYF. CDR3 coding DNA: TGCGCCAGCAGCCCGAGTGAGCTAGCGGCGCGCGAGCAGTACTTC.

This sequence joins TRBV2 and TRBJ2-5, with 9 bases fitting TRBD1. The trim removed 6 bases at V and 4 bases at J, leaving 9 bases unmatched. Germline values: CDR1 SNHLY, CDR2 FYNNEI. This CDR3 is built from 15 residues. Here the CDR3 DNA reads TGTGCCAGCAGGGCGCGACAGGGGGGGTTAGAGACCCAGTACTTC. This sequence encodes CASRARQGGLETQYF. Combining the CDR3 with reference TRBV2 and TRBJ2-5 gives the whole variable domain EPEVTQTPSHQVTQMGQEVILRCVPISNHLYFYWYRQILGQKVEFLVSFYNNEISEKSEIFDDQFSVERPDGSNFTLKIRSTKLEDSAMYFCASRARQGGLETQYFGPGTRLLVL.

The chain employs TRBV27 and TRBJ1-1, with D possibly TRBD1 on 5 matching bases. Trimming took 6 bases from V and 4 from J, leaving 15 bases between them. CDR3 length: 14 amino acids. Germline loops: CDR1 MNHEY, CDR2 SMNVEV (reference sequence). CDR3 protein: CASRPGSGGTEAFF. The CDR3 region has the DNA TGTGCCAGCAGACCAGGGTCGGGAGGCACTGAAGCTTTCTTT.

V gene TRBV10-3 combines with J gene TRBJ1-1; D is unresolved. This CDR3 is built from 14 residues. V was trimmed by 4 bases and J by 0 bases, leaving 9 bases between them. The germline V gene encodes CDR1 ENHRY and CDR2 SYGVKD. CDR3 region: CAISVGHLNTEAFF. CDR3 nucleotide sequence: TGTGCCATCAGTGTTGGGCACTTGAACACTGAAGCTTTCTTT.

The count of this clone is one. The gene calls are TRBV6-5 and TRBJ2-7; 7 bases are a match to TRBD1. CDR3 length: 14 residues. The germline CDR1 and CDR2 sequences are MNHEY and SVGAGI. J was trimmed by 4 bases and V by 7 bases; bases with no gene match: 10. CDR3 nucleotide sequence: TGTGCCAGCACCTCCCGGGACAGCCAATACGAGCAGTACTTC. The encoded protein is CASTSRDSQYEQYF.

Comments on this clone: This sample also contains other DNA sequences that code for the same CDR3. The chain employs TRBV6-5 and TRBJ1-2; 9 bases match TRBD1. CDR1 is MNHEY and CDR2 is SVGAGI in the germline V gene. V lost 5 bases and J lost 6; bases outside the gene matches: 4. The CDR3 spans 13 residues. CDR3 sequence reads: CASSPTGGDGYTF. The CDR3 DNA sequence: TGTGCCAGCAGTCCTACAGGGGGCGATGGCTACACCTTC.

Of note for this clone: Additional DNA sequences in this sample encode the identical CDR3. The chain links TRBV4-1 to TRBJ1-1, with D possibly matching TRBD1 (5 bases). The V end lost 2 bases, the J end lost 3 bases, and 7 bases lay between the germline ends. Germline CDR1 and CDR2: MGHRA and YSYEKL. The CDR3 consists of 13 residues. The CDR3 DNA reads TGCGCCAGCAGCCAAAGGGGAGACACTGAAGCTTTCTTT. Translated, it gives CASSQRGDTEAFF.

This chain joins TRBV7-2 and TRBJ2-7, with D perhaps TRBD2 (5 bases). The length of the CDR3 is 15 residues. V lost 3 bases and J 2 bases, leaving 14 bases between the germline ends. CDR1 is SGHTA, CDR2 FQGNSA, per germline. The CDR3 DNA reads TGTGCCAGCAGCTTTGTTCCGGGGTCTACCTACGAGCAGTACTTC. Amino acids: CASSFVPGSTYEQYF. The variable domain in full, with the rest retrieved from reference TRBV7-2 and TRBJ2-7, is GAGVSQSPSNKVTEKGKDVELRCDPISGHTALYWYRQSLGQGLEFLIYFQGNSAPDKSGLPSDRFSAERTGGSVSTLTIQRTQQEDSAVYLCASSFVPGSTYEQYFGPGTRLTVT.